This TCR beta chain was sequenced in a study of cytomegalovirus exposure and HLA in healthy donors. Findings and caveats of the study: The study listed roughly 150 cytomegalovirus-associated TCR beta chains.

This PCR relied on a set of 60 Vbeta primers and 13 Jbeta primers. Measured with immunoSEQ multiplex PCR; TCRdb has only the in-frame clones, and not every one. The sample holds approximately 120,000 clones, about three quarters seen once. With respect to this clone: Its antigen is as yet unknown.

CDR3 length: 14 residues. The V segment lost 6 bases and the J segment 4 bases; nucleotides outside the gene matches: 3. Germline values: CDR1 MNHEY, CDR2 SMNVEV (reference sequence). The sequencing sample was made of PBMCs. The clonotype was recovered from a young man in good health and CMV-seronegative. The V gene is TRBV27, the J gene TRBJ2-1, with 10 bases matching TRBD1. The CDR3 region is CASRGTGAYNEQFF. DNA for the CDR3: TGTGCCAGCAGGGGGACAGGGGCATACAATGAGCAGTTCTTC.